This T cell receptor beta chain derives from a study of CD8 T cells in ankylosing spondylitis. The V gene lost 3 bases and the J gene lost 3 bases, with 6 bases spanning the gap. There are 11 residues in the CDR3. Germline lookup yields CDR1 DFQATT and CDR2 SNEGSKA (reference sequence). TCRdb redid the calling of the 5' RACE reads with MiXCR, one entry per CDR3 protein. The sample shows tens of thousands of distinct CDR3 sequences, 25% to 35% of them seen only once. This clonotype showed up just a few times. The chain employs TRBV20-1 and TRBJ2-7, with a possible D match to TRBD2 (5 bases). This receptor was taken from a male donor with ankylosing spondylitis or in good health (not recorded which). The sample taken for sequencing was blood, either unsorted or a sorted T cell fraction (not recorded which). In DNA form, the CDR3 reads TGCAGTGCTAGTGCGGGCTACGAGCAGTACTTC. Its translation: CSASAGYEQYF.